This T cell receptor (beta chain) was documented in a study of memory CD4+ T cells and cytomegalovirus serostatus (dated by TCRdb to about 2019). With regard to the full study: The cohort included roughly 35 healthy adults from Belgium, of whom 9 were CMV seropositive and about 25 were CMV seronegative. To replicate a published TCR-based CMV serostatus classifier, the researchers sequenced the CD4+ memory TCRbeta repertoires of a Belgian cohort whose cytomegalovirus serostatus was known. The research as a whole found: For CMV serostatus prediction, a median bootstrapped AUC of 0.95 was reached with the original framework, and a median bootstrapped AUC of approximately 0.9 was reached with a US-trained random forest. The results were interpreted as suggesting that the CMV-associated TCR signature is mostly present in the CD4+ memory repertoire. Of over 150 previously reported CMV-associated TCRbeta sequences, 55 to 75 appeared in the CD4+ memory repertoires, each in one to five individuals. The original-framework classifier achieved a median bootstrapped AUC of approximately 0.94 with a 95% CI of 0.76-1.00 on the Belgian cohort. Only CD4+CD45RO+ memory cells were sequenced, in contrast to the original study, in which naive and memory CD4+ and CD8+ populations were covered.

After removal of 6 bases from V and 0 bases from J, the junction retains 5 bases not matched to a gene. Taken from the germline V gene, the CDR1 and CDR2 loops are MNHEY and SVGAGI. The CDR3 holds 15 amino acids from the cysteine to the phenylalanine. Only the CDR3 part of the read is kept: 45 bases, read in frame from the first base. Single viable CD3+CD4+CD8-CD45RO+ cells were sorted as memory CD4+ T cells on a FACSAria II. CMV serostatus was determined using a Roche Elecsys assay that detects serum IgG against CMV pp150, pp28, p38 and p52. Following thawing, total CD4+ T cells were enriched through positive selection using CD4 magnetic microbeads. The samples came from a separate study whose specific focus was interrogating the CD4+ T cell memory repertoire. Peripheral blood mononuclear cells were isolated and cryopreserved following standard operating procedures; serum was stored at -80 °C. The staining used CD3-PerCP (BW264/56), CD4-APC (RPA-T4), CD45RO-PE (UCHT1) and CD8-Pacific Orange (3B5) antibodies, and Sytox blue was used to exclude non-viable cells.

The Quick-DNA Microprep Kit was used to extract genomic DNA from the sorted cells. TCRbeta DNA was amplified with the immunoSEQ hsTCRbeta kit following the manufacturer's protocol. An Illumina MiSeq instrument was used to sequence the TCRbeta libraries. The original pipeline was this. Removing out-of-frame sequences left about 2,300,000 distinct TCRbeta sequences, an average of about 67,000 per individual. Each individual was scored using the number of about 180 previously reported CMV-associated TCRbeta sequences that the individual carried and the total number of productive distinct TCRbeta sequences. A beta-binomial model was reimplemented in Python, and scikit-learn random forests with default parameters were trained on data from the US cohort. Classifier performance on the Belgian cohort was summarized as median AUC with percentile confidence intervals over 10,000 bootstrap iterations. TCRdb stores this immuneACCESS table with in-frame sequences only. Part of the clones is absent; in the studies checked, under half of the shortfall reflects unresolved V genes, and no reason is known for the rest. The V and J calls and clone size come from that table; D and trimming were worked out from the DNA. Within this sample are under 45,000 clones, with around 80% of them counted one time only. Under 6.5% of the sample belongs to the ten largest clones.

Concerning this clone itself: The clone's antigen remains unknown. Nothing much larger sits one base from this clone, and base qualities are not available.

The sequence derives from an adult in good health and CMV-seronegative. Input material: memory CD4+ T cells from blood. The rearranged chain carries TRBV6-5 and TRBJ2-7, and 10 junction bases match TRBD2. In nucleotide form, the sequence is TGTGCCAGCAGAACAGCGGGAGGGGCCTCCTACGAGCAGTACTTC. It translates to CASRTAGGASYEQYF.